These 5 T cell receptor beta chains originate from one sample sequenced in a study of post-analysis software for immune sequencing data (dated by TCRdb to 2013 to 2016). What the study reported, not specific to this receptor: Significantly higher frequencies in patients than in controls were found for several TRBV segments, including TRBV5-6, TRBV5-1 and TRBV20-1.

The antigens for these receptors are not known. Library method: PCR. Instrument used: Illumina HiSeq 2500. To reduce PCR and sequencing biases, unique molecular identifiers were built into the TCR beta cDNA libraries. In TCRdb, the public reads were trimmed at Q25 with fastp and aligned with MiXCR, with productive beta chains retained. Rows are combined by CDR3 protein, so each entry shows the most common genes and DNA. This sample holds 800,000 to 950,000 distinct CDR3 sequences; around 50% were observed only once. Jointly, the top ten make up about 4.5% of the sample. The sample taken for sequencing was blood. Every receptor here comes from a girl between 5 and 17 years old with multiple sclerosis.

This clonotype was detected a few times. This chain links TRBV6-1 with TRBJ2-7; D is uncertain. Trimming pared 0 bases from V and 0 bases from J, leaving 9 bases between. The CDR3 length is 15 residues. Germline V CDR1 and CDR2: MNHNS, SASEGT. The CDR3 sequence: CASSEAQSSSYEQYF. In nucleotides, the CDR3 is TGTGCCAGCAGTGAAGCGCAGTCTAGCTCCTACGAGCAGTACTTC.

This chain uses TRBV9 with TRBJ2-6; D is unresolved. Looked up from germline, CDR1 is SGDLS and CDR2 is YYNGEE. The CDR3 is 15 residues long. The V end was cut by 2 bases, the J end by 4 bases, with 10 bases between. The CDR3 DNA is TGTGCCAGCAGCGTGGACCTCCTGGGGGCCAACGTCCTGACTTTC. Its translation is CASSVDLLGANVLTF.

This clonotype was picked up one time. J is TRBJ2-1 and V is TRBV7-9; D uncertain. V lost 6 bases, J lost 9 bases, and 15 bases lay in between. Germline CDR1 reads SEHNR; CDR2 reads FQNEAQ (reference sequence). The CDR3 is 13 residues long. CDR3 sequence: CASSQTPWGEQFF. The CDR3 nucleotides are TGTGCCAGCAGTCAGACACCGTGGGGTGAGCAGTTCTTC.

The chain employs TRBV12-3 or TRBV12-4 and TRBJ2-2; D is perhaps TRBD2 (5 bases). The ends were cut back, 6 bases at V and 1 base at J, with 18 bases in the middle. The CDR3 extends over 17 amino acids. Here the CDR3 DNA reads TGTGCCAGCAGCCGGACCCGCTCTAGCCAGAACACCGGGGAGCTGTTTTTT. Protein: CASSRTRSSQNTGELFF.

The genes are TRBV30 and TRBJ1-1; no firm D call. Germline CDR1 reads GTSNPN; CDR2 reads SVGIG (reference sequence). The CDR3 spans 12 residues. With 2 bases removed from V and 8 bases from J, the gap between germline ends came to 12 bases. DNA for the CDR3: TGTGCCTGGAGTCGCCCCGGACGGGAAGCTTTCTTT. Translated, it gives CAWSRPGREAFF.